This TCR beta chain was captured by sequencing in a study of cytomegalovirus exposure and HLA in healthy donors. For the study at large: Within an early data release were about 85 million unique TCRs drawn from HLA-typed donors. The study, taken as a whole, reports: Common viral pathogens seemed to be connected with several of the most significant clusters, according to a later analysis. Per published accounts, TCR beta sequences correctly predicted the HLA-A and HLA-B alleles of most subjects.

The CDR3 has 16 amino acids. Germline V gene sequence: CDR1 GTSNPN, CDR2 SVGIG (reference sequence). J was trimmed by 1 base and V by 8 bases; bases with no gene match: 15. As concerns this clone: Its antigen is currently unknown.

13 Jbeta primers and 60 Vbeta primers were used for the PCR. TCRdb's table, derived via immunoSEQ multiplex PCR, lists solely in-frame clones and lacks some. The sample includes 90,000 to 130,000 clones, roughly 68% of them seen just once. Sequenced input: PBMCs. The sequence was collected from a woman aged 25 to 45 in good health and CMV-seronegative. This sequence joins TRBV30 and TRBJ2-5, with 8 bases that match TRBD2. The CDR3 region is CALGKSPGLVQETQYF. CDR3 DNA: TGTGCCCTGGGAAAGAGTCCGGGACTAGTCCAAGAGACCCAGTACTTC. Looking up the rest from reference TRBV30 and TRBJ2-5 gives the full variable domain: SQTIHQWPATLVQPVGSPLSLECTVEGTSNPNLYWYRQAAGRGLQLLFYSVGIGQISSEVPQNLSASRPQDRQFILSSKKLLLSDSGFYLCALGKSPGLVQETQYFGPGTRLLVL.